Listed here are 26 T cell receptor beta chains from one sample, sequenced in a study of blood T cell repertoires in COVID-19. The table came from immunoSEQ multiplex PCR; TCRdb's copy has only in-frame clones and leaves some out. The data show 350,000 to 450,000 clones, about 88% seen once. The material sequenced was PBMCs or T cells enriched from blood (not recorded which). The receptors derive from a woman under 30 who had been exposed to COVID-19.

The V and J genes are TRBV10-3 and TRBJ2-3, with 9 bases that match TRBD1. Trimming cost V 6 bases and J 2 bases; bases outside gene matches: 6. The CDR3 has 15 residues. The germline gives CDR1 ENHRY, CDR2 SYGVKD. The DNA of the CDR3 is TGTGCCATCAGAGTGGGACAGGGTACCACAGATACGCAGTATTTT. This encodes CAIRVGQGTTDTQYF.

The chain links TRBV5-5 to TRBJ1-6; D is perhaps TRBD1 (5 bases). The germline V gene has CDR1 SGHKS and CDR2 YYEKEE (reference sequence). The CDR3 has 16 amino acids. The V gene lost 5 bases and the J gene lost 5 bases, with 17 bases spanning the gap. The CDR3 reads CASRGLAGANNSPLHF. The CDR3, as DNA: TGTGCCAGCAGGGGACTCGCAGGAGCAAATAATTCACCCCTCCACTTT.

This clone was found a few times. V gene TRBV7-2 combines with J gene TRBJ1-6, with D possibly being TRBD1 (5 bases). Germline V gene sequence: CDR1 SGHTA, CDR2 FQGNSA. V was shortened by 4 bases and J by 7 bases, with 11 bases between the two germline ends. The length of the CDR3 is 14 residues. CDR3: CASSSGTLNSPLHF. As DNA, the CDR3 is TGTGCCAGCAGCTCGGGGACTCTAAATTCACCCCTCCACTTT.

The CDR3 DNA follows: TGTGCCAGCAGCCAAGTCCCCCTAACTGAAGCTTTCTTT. It translates to CASSQVPLTEAFF. The genes are TRBV3-1 (or the pseudogene TRBV3-2) and TRBJ1-1; D is ambiguous. The ends were cut back, 1 base at V and 5 bases at J, with 8 bases in the middle. CDR3 size: 13 residues. Germline V gives CDR1 LGHDT, CDR2 YNNKEL (reference sequence).

The chain combines TRBV7-7 with TRBJ2-1, with TRBD2 as a possible D gene (6 bases). The V and J ends lost 1 base and 4 bases respectively, with 11 bases between them. This CDR3 region has 15 residues. Germline assignment: CDR1 SSHAT and CDR2 FNYEAQ (reference sequence). DNA of the CDR3: TGTGCCAGCAGCTTAGGGGGCGGGAAATACAATGAGCAGTTCTTC. It yields the protein CASSLGGGKYNEQFF.

The CDR3 is CASSSNRASTDTQYF. The CDR3 region has the DNA TGTGCCAGCAGTTCCAACAGGGCTAGCACAGATACGCAGTATTTT. The genes are TRBV6-5 and TRBJ2-3, with D possibly matching TRBD1 (6 bases). This CDR3 contains 15 residues. V lost 4 bases, J lost 0 bases, and 11 bases lay in between. Looked up from germline, CDR1 is MNHEY and CDR2 is SVGAGI.

The rearrangement uses TRBV28 and TRBJ1-6, with 9 bases aligning to TRBD1. Per germline, CDR1 MDHEN and CDR2 SYDVKM. J gave up 7 bases and V 5 bases, and 6 bases lay outside the gene matches. This CDR3 has 15 residues. The DNA of the CDR3 is TGTGCCAGCAGTCGCCCTGGGACAGGGAATTCACCCCTCCACTTT. This translates into CASSRPGTGNSPLHF. Together with reference TRBV28 and TRBJ1-6, the CDR3 gives the full variable domain: DVKVTQSSRYLVKRTGEKVFLECVQDMDHENMFWYRQDPGLGLRLIYFSYDVKMKEKGDIPEGYSVSREKKERFSLILESASTNQTSMYLCASSRPGTGNSPLHFGNGTRLTVT.

This clone was seen only once. The chain couples TRBV2 to TRBJ2-7; TRBD1 might be the D (6 bases). V gave up 2 bases and J gave up 4 bases, with 12 bases separating them. CDR3 length equals 14 residues. Germline V lookup: CDR1 SNHLY, CDR2 FYNNEI. The CDR3 region is CASSERGFGYEQYF. In DNA form, the CDR3 reads TGTGCCAGCAGTGAAAGGGGGTTCGGTTACGAGCAGTACTTC.

The J gene is TRBJ2-7, the V gene TRBV25-1; 9 positions agree with TRBD1. CDR1 is MGHDK, CDR2 SYGVNS, per germline. After removal of 0 bases from V and 5 bases from J, the junction contained 8 bases not matched to a gene. The CDR3 spans 16 residues. The chain's CDR3 is CASSEYKDRGNDEQYF. CDR3 DNA: TGTGCCAGCAGTGAATATAAAGACAGGGGGAACGACGAGCAGTACTTC.

The chain couples TRBV18 to TRBJ2-5; D not resolved. The CDR3 is 14 residues long. V was pared by 3 bases and J by 5 bases, with 13 bases between. Germline CDR1 KGHSH, CDR2 LQKENI. The CDR3 protein is CASSPNQRRETQYF. The CDR3 region has the DNA TGTGCCAGCTCACCCAATCAGCGCCGGGAGACCCAGTACTTC.

The chain has TRBV4-3 and TRBJ2-7; 10 bases align to TRBD1. After removal of 4 bases from V and 1 base from J, the junction contained 4 bases not matched to a gene. Germline assignment: CDR1 LGHNA and CDR2 YSLEER. The CDR3 extends over 15 amino acids. CDR3 sequence reads: CASSRGQGLSYEQYF. DNA for the CDR3: TGCGCCAGCAGCCGGGGACAGGGGTTGTCCTACGAGCAGTACTTC.

The rearrangement uses TRBV28 and TRBJ2-1; a weak D match, TRBD1 (5 bases). V lost 6 bases, J lost 0 bases, and 15 bases lay in between. The CDR3 spans 16 residues. Germline V CDR1 and CDR2: MDHEN, SYDVKM. CDR3 DNA: TGTGCCAGCAGACCCTTAACAGGTCCCTCCTACAATGAGCAGTTCTTC. Protein: CASRPLTGPSYNEQFF.

As DNA, the CDR3 is TGTGCCACCAGCAGAGAGGCGGGTCAAGAGACCCAGTACTTC. As protein: CATSREAGQETQYF. The rearrangement joins TRBV15 to TRBJ2-5; the D gene is possibly TRBD2 (5 bases). Germline CDR1 and CDR2: LNHNV and YYDKDF (reference sequence). The germline V and J ends were trimmed by 0 bases and 2 bases, with 7 bases remaining between them. This CDR3 is 14 amino acids long. Full variable domain (outside the CDR3, taken from reference TRBV15 and TRBJ2-5): DAMVIQNPRYQVTQFGKPVTLSCSQTLNHNVMYWYQQKSSQAPKLLFHYYDKDFNNEADTPDNFQSRRPNTSFCFLDIRSPGLGDTAMYLCATSREAGQETQYFGPGTRLLVL.

This chain joins TRBV30 and TRBJ1-5; D possibly corresponds to TRBD1 (6 bases). The germline CDR1 and CDR2 sequences are GTSNPN and SVGIG (reference sequence). There are 14 residues in the CDR3. Trimming left V 0 bases short and J 5 bases short, with 11 bases between. Written as DNA, the CDR3 is TGTGCCTGGAGTGTCCAGGGGCCTTATCAGCCCCAGCATTTT. Its translation is CAWSVQGPYQPQHF.

J is TRBJ1-4 and V is TRBV24-1; D may be TRBD1 (6 bases). The CDR3 sequence is 15 residues long. Germline CDR1 and CDR2: KGHDR and SFDVKD. V was cut by 4 bases and J by 7 bases, with 15 bases left in between. The CDR3 nucleotides are TGTGCCACCAGTGACGATGGGGGGGCAAGTGAAAAACTGTTTTTT. This gives the protein CATSDDGGASEKLFF.

V is TRBV6-5 and J is TRBJ1-1; D remains unclear. Germline V gene lookup returns CDR1 MNHEY and CDR2 SVGAGI. The CDR3 runs to 11 residues. V was shortened by 7 bases and J by 6 bases, with 9 bases between the two germline ends. The CDR3 nucleotides read TGTGCCAGCAATGGAGGACCTGAAGCTTTCTTT. Translating it yields CASNGGPEAFF.

Here the CDR3 DNA reads TGTGCCAGCAGCCATCGGGGGAGACTGGGTGGAAACACCATATATTTT. Its translation is CASSHRGRLGGNTIYF. J is TRBJ1-3 and V is TRBV5-4; D might be TRBD1 (5 bases). Germline lookup yields CDR1 SGHNT and CDR2 YYREEE (reference sequence). This CDR3 has 16 amino acids. V lost 4 bases and J lost 3, with 17 bases in between.

The gene calls are TRBV18 and TRBJ2-6; D is perhaps TRBD1 (6 bases). Germline V gene sequence: CDR1 KGHSH, CDR2 LQKENI. This CDR3 has 18 residues. The V and J ends lost 0 bases and 0 bases respectively, with 12 bases between them. The DNA for the CDR3 is TGTGCCAGCTCACCACCGGGACAACCCTTCTCTGGGGCCAACGTCCTGACTTTC. Amino acid sequence: CASSPPGQPFSGANVLTF.

The V and J genes are TRBV18 and TRBJ2-7; possible D gene TRBD1, 5 bases. The CDR3 runs 15 residues. Trimming removed 2 bases at V and 3 bases at J, with 14 bases between. The germline CDR1 and CDR2 sequences are KGHSH and LQKENI. CDR3 nucleotides: TGTGCCAGCTCACCAATTCCAGGGTGGGACTACGAGCAGTACTTC. It translates to CASSPIPGWDYEQYF.

The chain uses TRBV3-1 (or the pseudogene TRBV3-2) and TRBJ2-1, with D perhaps TRBD1 (5 bases). The CDR3 has 15 amino acids. Germline CDR1 and CDR2: LGHDT and YNNKEL (reference sequence). Trimming pared 4 bases from V and 7 bases from J, leaving 17 bases between. The CDR3 region has the DNA TGTGCCAGCAGCCCAACCAACAGGTTGGAAAATGAGCAGTTCTTC. Its translation: CASSPTNRLENEQFF.

J is TRBJ1-2 and V is TRBV7-9; D remains ambiguous. There are 13 residues in the CDR3. V lost 1 base and J lost 2, with 5 bases in between. Germline assignment: CDR1 SEHNR and CDR2 FQNEAQ (reference sequence). CDR3 nucleotides: TGTGCCAGCAGCTTAGATCTGAACTATGGCTACACCTTC. Protein product: CASSLDLNYGYTF.

The chain couples TRBV28 to TRBJ1-5; the match to TRBD1 covers 9 bases. Germline V gene sequence: CDR1 MDHEN, CDR2 SYDVKM. V gave up 2 bases and J gave up 6 bases; unmatched junction bases: 8. The CDR3 sequence is 16 residues long. The DNA of the CDR3 is TGTGCCAGCAGTTTACTATACAGGGGGCTGTTTCAGCCCCAGCATTTT. Protein: CASSLLYRGLFQPQHF.

The chain has TRBV9 and TRBJ1-1; 10 nucleotides line up with TRBD1. V trimming: 4 bases; J trimming: 8 bases; junction bases outside the gene matches: 8. CDR1 is SGDLS and CDR2 is YYNGEE in the germline V gene. The CDR3 runs 14 residues. CDR3 loop: CASSLEEGQGEAFF. The CDR3, as DNA: TGTGCCAGCAGCCTTGAGGAGGGACAGGGGGAAGCTTTCTTT.

The V and J genes are TRBV6-1 and TRBJ1-5; 12 bases map to TRBD1. The CDR3 has 15 residues. CDR1 and CDR2 from the germline V gene are MNHNS and SASEGT. After removal of 3 bases from V and 9 bases from J, the junction contained 6 bases not matched to a gene. DNA for the CDR3: TGTGCCAGCAGTGAGATGGGACAGGGGGCTCGGCCCCAGCATTTT. It encodes CASSEMGQGARPQHF.

In its sample, this clone was seen a few times. This chain connects TRBV19 to TRBJ2-3; no definite D call. This CDR3 comprises 16 residues. Trimming left V 3 bases short and J 6 bases short, with 19 bases between. Germline V gene data show CDR1 as LNHDA and CDR2 as SQIVND (reference sequence). Here the CDR3 DNA reads TGTGCCAGTAGTATCTTCGGCGGCCATAATAGGGATACGCAGTATTTT. Translated, it gives CASSIFGGHNRDTQYF.

The CDR3 DNA follows: TGTGCCAGCAGCCTCGGGACAGGGGGGTATCAGCCCCAGCATTTT. Encoded protein: CASSLGTGGYQPQHF. The chain recombines TRBV2 with TRBJ1-5; 11 bases are shared with TRBD1. Germline CDR1 is SNHLY and CDR2 is FYNNEI. The V segment lost 6 bases and the J segment 5 bases; nucleotides outside the gene matches: 6. The CDR3 covers 15 residues. The full variable domain, rest sourced from reference TRBV2 and TRBJ1-5, is EPEVTQTPSHQVTQMGQEVILRCVPISNHLYFYWYRQILGQKVEFLVSFYNNEISEKSEIFDDQFSVERPDGSNFTLKIRSTKLEDSAMYFCASSLGTGGYQPQHFGDGTRLSIL.